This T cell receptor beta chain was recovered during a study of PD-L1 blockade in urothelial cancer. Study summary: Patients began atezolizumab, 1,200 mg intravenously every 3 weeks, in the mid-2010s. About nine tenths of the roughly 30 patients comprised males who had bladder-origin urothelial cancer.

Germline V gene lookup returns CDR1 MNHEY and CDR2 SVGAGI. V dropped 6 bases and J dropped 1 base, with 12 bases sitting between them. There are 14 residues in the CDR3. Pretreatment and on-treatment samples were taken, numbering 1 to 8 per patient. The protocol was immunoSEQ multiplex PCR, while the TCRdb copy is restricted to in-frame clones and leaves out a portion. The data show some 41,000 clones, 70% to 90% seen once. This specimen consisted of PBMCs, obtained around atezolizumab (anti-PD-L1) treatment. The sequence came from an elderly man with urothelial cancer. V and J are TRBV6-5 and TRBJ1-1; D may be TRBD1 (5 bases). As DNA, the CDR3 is TGTGCCAGCAGCGCCCTAACAGGGAACACTGAAGCTTTCTTT. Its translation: CASSALTGNTEAFF.